This T cell receptor beta chain is from a study of T-cell reconstitution after alpha-beta-depleted transplantation in children. Germline V gene sequence: CDR1 MGHRA, CDR2 YSYEKL. This CDR3 has 14 amino acids. This clonotype has ten or more counts. The junction does not match germline at one end; this may be a read error. Preparing the TCRbeta library involved the use of unique molecular identifiers. A single record per CDR3 protein comes from TCRdb applying MiXCR to the PCR reads. The table has tens of thousands of distinct CDR3 sequences, about 7% seen once. This clonotype was sampled from a human donor who donated a stem cell graft to a child with acute lymphoblastic leukemia. Sequencing was performed on PBMCs from the stem cell graft donor, taken from the stem cell graft. The V call is TRBV4-1, the J call TRBJ1-5, with D unclear. The CDR3 spells CASSQDKGNQPQHF. The DNA of the CDR3 is TGCGCCAGCAGCCAAGATAAGGGCAATCAACCCCAGCATTTT.